Shown below are 7 T cell receptor beta chains from a single sample sequenced in a study of synovial regulatory T cells in juvenile arthritis. Data came from immunoSEQ multiplex PCR; TCRdb stores just in-frame clones and leaves some out. Its clone listing holds around 8,000 clones. Sequencing was done on a sample of Treg cells from blood. Subset described: remaining (HLA-DR-negative) circulating blood Treg cells. The receptors shown here come from a donor younger than 30 with juvenile idiopathic arthritis.

The V gene is TRBV5-1, the J gene TRBJ2-2; the TRBD1 assignment by TCRdb is unverifiable without DNA. Germline V gene lookup returns CDR1 SGHRS and CDR2 YFSETQ. The CDR3 sequence is 14 residues long. DNA was not recorded. CDR3 amino acids: CASSATANTGELFF.

V is TRBV19 and J is TRBJ2-1; TCRdb's D call, TRBD2, is unchecked because there is no DNA. CDR3 size: 15 residues. The protein alone is recorded here. From germline, CDR1 is LNHDA and CDR2 SQIVND (reference sequence). This chain's CDR3 is CASSISSGSQNEQFF.

The chain carries TRBV28 and TRBJ1-2; there is no DNA to check the TCRdb D call of TRBD1. Germline CDR1 is MDHEN and CDR2 is SYDVKM. CDR3 size: 17 residues. No DNA is given. The CDR3 spells CAVTLVGQGALGYGYTF.

CDR3 region: CASSLGDRTADTQYF. This chain connects TRBV5-1 to TRBJ2-3; TCRdb's D gene call, TRBD1, goes unchecked for lack of DNA. The germline V gene encodes CDR1 SGHRS and CDR2 YFSETQ. This CDR3 has 15 amino acids. DNA is not recorded here.

The chain couples TRBV5-1 to TRBJ2-1; TCRdb proposes TRBD2, but this gene call is untestable without DNA. Germline V gene data show CDR1 as SGHRS and CDR2 as YFSETQ. This CDR3 has 16 amino acids. No DNA sequence is on record. The CDR3 loop is CASSWIAGATYNEQFF.

CDR3 amino acids: CASGGQGDRWSGYTF. The chain uses TRBV6-1 and TRBJ1-2; TCRdb proposes TRBD1, but this gene call is untestable without DNA. The CDR3 runs 15 residues. The record lacks a DNA sequence. CDR1 and CDR2 (germline): MNHNS, SASEGT.

The chain employs TRBV28 and TRBJ2-7; TCRdb lists TRBD1, though no DNA is available to test this call. The CDR3 loop spans 14 amino acids. No DNA is given. Germline values: CDR1 MDHEN, CDR2 SYDVKM. Here the CDR3 reads CASSLLDRVGEQYF.